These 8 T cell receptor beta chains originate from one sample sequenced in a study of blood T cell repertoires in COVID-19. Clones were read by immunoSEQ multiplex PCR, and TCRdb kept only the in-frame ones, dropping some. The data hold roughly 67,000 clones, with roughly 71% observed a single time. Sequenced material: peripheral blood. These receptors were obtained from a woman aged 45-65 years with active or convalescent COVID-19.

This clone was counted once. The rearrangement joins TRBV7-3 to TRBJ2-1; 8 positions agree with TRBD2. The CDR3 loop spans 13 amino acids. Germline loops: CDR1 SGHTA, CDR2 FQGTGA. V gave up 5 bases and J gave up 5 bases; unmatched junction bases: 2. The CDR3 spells CASSLSGNNEQFF. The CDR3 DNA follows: TGTGCCAGCAGCCTTAGCGGGAACAATGAGCAGTTCTTC. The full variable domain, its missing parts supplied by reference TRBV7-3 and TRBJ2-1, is GAGVSQTPSNKVTEKGKYVELRCDPISGHTALYWYRQSLGQGPEFLIYFQGTGAADDSGLPNDRFFAVRPEGSVSTLKIQRTERGDSAVYLCASSLSGNNEQFFGPGTRLTVL.

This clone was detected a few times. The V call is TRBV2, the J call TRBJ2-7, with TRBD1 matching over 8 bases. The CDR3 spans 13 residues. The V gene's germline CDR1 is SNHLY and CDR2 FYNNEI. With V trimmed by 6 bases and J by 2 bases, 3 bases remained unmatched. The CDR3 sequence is CASRLTGAYEQYF. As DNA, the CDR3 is TGTGCCAGCAGGCTGACAGGGGCCTACGAGCAGTACTTC.

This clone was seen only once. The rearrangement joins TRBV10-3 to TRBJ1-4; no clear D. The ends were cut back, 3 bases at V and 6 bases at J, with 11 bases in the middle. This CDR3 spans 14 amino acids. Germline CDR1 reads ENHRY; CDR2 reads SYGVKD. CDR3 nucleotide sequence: TGTGCCATCAGTGAAGGAGGGTGGGATGAAAAACTGTTTTTT. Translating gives CAISEGGWDEKLFF.

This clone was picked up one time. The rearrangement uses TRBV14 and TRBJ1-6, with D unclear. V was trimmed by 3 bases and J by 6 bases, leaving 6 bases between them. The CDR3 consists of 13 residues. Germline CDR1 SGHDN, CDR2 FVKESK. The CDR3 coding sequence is TGTGCCAGCAGCCAGACGGGTAATTCACCCCTCCACTTT. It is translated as CASSQTGNSPLHF.

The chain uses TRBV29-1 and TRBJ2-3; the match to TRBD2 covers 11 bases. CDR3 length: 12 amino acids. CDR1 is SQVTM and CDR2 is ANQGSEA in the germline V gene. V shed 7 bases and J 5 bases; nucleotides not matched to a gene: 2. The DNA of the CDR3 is TGCAGCGGGGGGACTAGCGGAGATACGCAGTATTTT. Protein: CSGGTSGDTQYF.

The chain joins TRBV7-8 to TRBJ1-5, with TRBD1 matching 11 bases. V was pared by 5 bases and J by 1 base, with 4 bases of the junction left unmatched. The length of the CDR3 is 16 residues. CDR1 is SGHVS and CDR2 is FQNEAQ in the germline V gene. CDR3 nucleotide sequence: TGTGCCAGCAGCGTGGGACAGGGGGGGAGCAATCAGCCCCAGCATTTT. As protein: CASSVGQGGSNQPQHF. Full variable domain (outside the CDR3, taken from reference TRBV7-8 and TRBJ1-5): GAGVSQSPRYKVAKRGQDVALRCDPISGHVSLFWYQQALGQGPEFLTYFQNEAQLDKSGLPSDRFFAERPEGSVSTLKIQRTQQEDSAVYLCASSVGQGGSNQPQHFGDGTRLSIL.

The CDR3 sequence: CASSPDTGPYEQYF. In nucleotides, the CDR3 is TGTGCCAGCAGTCCTGACACCGGCCCCTACGAGCAGTACTTC. V is TRBV6-5 and J is TRBJ2-7; D unresolved. This CDR3 contains 14 residues. V was pared by 5 bases and J by 2 bases, with 13 bases between. The V gene's germline CDR1 is MNHEY and CDR2 SVGAGI.

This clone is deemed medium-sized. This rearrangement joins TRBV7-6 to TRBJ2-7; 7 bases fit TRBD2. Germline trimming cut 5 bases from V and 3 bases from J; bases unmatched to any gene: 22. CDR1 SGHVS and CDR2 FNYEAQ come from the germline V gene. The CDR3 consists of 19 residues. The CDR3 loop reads CASSADVGFDGRWGYEQYF. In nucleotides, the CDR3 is TGTGCCAGCAGCGCCGACGTGGGTTTCGACGGGAGGTGGGGCTACGAGCAGTACTTC.